Listed here are 8 T cell receptor beta chains from one sample, sequenced in a study of T cell responses to AZD1222 COVID-19 vaccine. Here immunoSEQ multiplex PCR was the method, and the copy in TCRdb shows in-frame clones only, minus some. This sample yields approximately 90,000 clones, of which 90% are seen a single time; about 8.4% belongs to the top ten. The sample was peripheral blood, taken on day 0 of AZD1222 vaccination. The receptors stem from an adult in good health.

This chain connects TRBV18 to TRBJ1-5, with a weak D call TRBD1 (6 bases). This CDR3 spans 13 amino acids. The V gene lost 6 bases and the J gene lost 5 bases, with 11 bases spanning the gap. CDR1 KGHSH and CDR2 LQKENI come from the germline V gene. In DNA form, the CDR3 reads TGTGCCAGCTCCCAGGGGCAGGATCAGCCCCAGCATTTT. It translates to CASSQGQDQPQHF.

J is TRBJ2-1 and V is TRBV9; TRBD2 aligns across 8 bases. This CDR3 region has 15 residues. Germline V gene lookup returns CDR1 SGDLS and CDR2 YYNGEE. The ends lost 3 bases at V and 2 bases at J; junction bases unmatched: 4. For the CDR3, the DNA is TGTGCCAGCAGCGAGGCGGGGGGAACCTACAATGAGCAGTTCTTC. This translates into CASSEAGGTYNEQFF.

This clone was seen just once. The CDR3 is CASSLEVLNSPLHF. CDR3 DNA: TGTGCCAGCAGCCTTGAGGTTCTGAATTCACCCCTCCACTTT. This chain uses TRBV3-1 (or the pseudogene TRBV3-2) with TRBJ1-6; the D is unclear. Germline CDR1 and CDR2: LGHDT and YNNKEL (reference sequence). The ends were cut back, 4 bases at V and 7 bases at J, with 11 bases in the middle. The CDR3 is made up of 14 amino acids.

This clone was recorded only once. V is TRBV3-1 (or the pseudogene TRBV3-2) and J is TRBJ1-1; a weak D match, TRBD1 (5 bases). V gave up 2 bases and J gave up 4 bases, with 8 bases separating them. This CDR3 has 13 amino acids. The V gene's germline CDR1 is LGHDT and CDR2 YNNKEL (reference sequence). CDR3 amino acids: CASSQRGGTEAFF. In DNA, the CDR3 is TGTGCCAGCAGCCAAAGGGGAGGCACTGAAGCTTTCTTT.

The V call is TRBV7-2, the J call TRBJ2-1; weak D call: TRBD2 (6 bases). Looked up from germline, CDR1 is SGHTA and CDR2 is FQGNSA. The CDR3 loop spans 14 amino acids. V was pared by 4 bases and J by 4 bases, with 11 bases between. This CDR3 is CASSSGRGYNEQFF. The CDR3 nucleotides read TGTGCCAGCAGCTCGGGACGGGGGTACAATGAGCAGTTCTTC.

The chain has TRBV6-5 and TRBJ1-5; 9 nucleotides line up with TRBD1. Unmatched junction bases numbered 3, after V lost 2 bases and J lost 4 bases. There are 15 residues in the CDR3. CDR1 MNHEY and CDR2 SVGAGI come from the germline V gene. Here the CDR3 reads CASSYRTGANQPQHF. The CDR3 nucleotides are TGTGCCAGCAGTTACCGGACAGGGGCGAATCAGCCCCAGCATTTT.

The genes are TRBV5-1 and TRBJ1-2; D is unclear. Trimming stripped 4 bases from V and 1 base from J, with 8 bases between. The CDR3 sequence is 13 residues long. The germline V gene has CDR1 SGHRS and CDR2 YFSETQ. The chain's CDR3 is CASSETNNYGYTF. Here the CDR3 DNA reads TGCGCCAGCAGCGAGACTAATAACTATGGCTACACCTTC.

The rearrangement links TRBV25-1 to TRBJ1-3, with 7 positions matching TRBD1. The CDR3 has 13 amino acids. Germline V gives CDR1 MGHDK, CDR2 SYGVNS. Losses at the gene ends were 5 bases for V and 4 bases for J; bases not matched to a gene: 2. CDR3 coding DNA: TGTGCCAGCAGTCAGGGGGGCGGAAACACCATATATTTT. This sequence encodes CASSQGGGNTIYF.